One T cell receptor beta chain is described in this entry. This receptor's antigen is unknown. Base qualities are missing; no much larger clone stands one base away. Healthy HIV-negative adults with no recently reported acute infections or vaccinations were included as donors. Every donor was a Caucasian adult living in Nashville, Tennessee, USA. Magnetic negative selection was used to enrich CD4+ T cells, after which naive cells were positively selected on CD45RA and the negative fraction became the memory subset. Blood was obtained by leukapheresis, after which PBMCs were separated by Ficoll-Histopaque density gradient centrifugation and cryopreserved in liquid nitrogen vapor phase. Purity and quantity of every magnetically sorted T cell population were checked by analytical flow cytometry. Each sorted fraction had its genomic DNA isolated and then quantified by UV absorbance on a Nanodrop 2000c.

Using the deep immunoSEQ assay, TCR CDR3 regions were amplified from genomic DNA by multiplex PCR. Genomic DNA extracted from each cell subset was distributed evenly over all wells of several immunoSEQ 96-well plates, and each plate served as one replicate. For sorted subsets, each replicate PCR was loaded with 200 ng genomic DNA, equivalent to about 30,000 T cell genomes. Purified libraries were quantified with a Qubit 3.0 fluorometer, sized on a Bioanalyzer 2100, and re-quantified with the KAPA Library Quantification kit. Each immunoSEQ 96-well plate was sequenced on its own single-read 150-cycle Illumina NextSeq 550 flow cell. Regarding the original processing steps: Because only junctional sequences without quality scores were contained in the immunoSEQ output, filtering matching that applied to full-length reads could not be performed. To assign V/J genes and CDR3, sequences were annotated against IMGT germline references using PyIR, a Python wrapper for IgBLAST v1.9. Reads were filtered out if the reads had weak V/J assignments (E-value above 1e-6), no CDR3, stop codons, out-of-frame junctions, or ambiguous translated residues. V3J clonotypes were defined as sequences sharing the same inferred V gene, J gene, and CDR3 amino acid sequence. Percentage overlap between repertoires was computed as shared unique clonotypes divided by the size of the smaller repertoire. Repertoire richness was assessed with RTK rarefaction, the Chao1 estimator, and Recon v2.1 estimates of unobserved clonotypes. Generation probabilities were computed with OLGA for all TCRbeta clonotypes obtained by the gDNA method from a few donors. This immuneACCESS table, as held by TCRdb, lists in-frame sequences with V and J called but not all clones. Of the missing ones, under half trace to an unresolved V gene in checked studies; the others have no known cause. That table gives V, J and clone size, and the DNA gave D and trimming. Here the sample has millions of clones; around nine tenths occur a single time. Around 0.15% of the sample is in the top ten clones.

This record belongs to a study of shared clonotypes between healthy human individuals (dated by TCRdb to about 2020). Background for the entire study: The cohort comprised two women and three men aged 18 to 49 years. Libraries were prepared and TCR repertoires were sequenced by different laboratories using diverse techniques, in order to increase sequencing depth and limit assay-specific biases. Per donor, three plates each were used for CD4 naive and CD4 memory, two for CD8 naive, and one for CD8 memory. Between about 0.85 and 10 billion PBMCs per donor were obtained by leukapheresis. The study deeply sequenced blood TCR repertoires of 5 or 6 healthy adults to estimate repertoire size and the extent of clonotype sharing between individuals.

General findings and caveats noted by the study authors: Sharing across a handful of donors was observed for approximately 5% of naive CD4, 3% to 4% of naive CD8, 2% to 2.5% of memory CD4, and around 0.4% of memory CD8 clonotypes. Compared with non-shared clonotypes, clonotypes shared by all four sorted-subset donors had higher generation probabilities. The genetic and exposure-history diversity represented was limited by the small number of donors. Based on pairwise subsampling, the degree of clonotype sharing among donors was expected to be affected by sequencing depth. Incomplete sequencing was indicated by rarefaction of sorted-subset datasets, despite the large sequencing depth. Estimated clonotype richness was generally larger for naive than for memory subsets. Only blood was sampled, and tissue TCR repertoires likely differ from those in blood.

From the cysteine up to the phenylalanine, the CDR3 has a length of 12 residues. Only the CDR3 DNA stays, 36 bases, in frame from base 1. Trimming removed 6 bases from V and 9 bases from J, leaving 14 bases between the germline ends. Looking up the germline V gene yields CDR1 SNHLY and CDR2 FYNNEI. The sample comprised naive CD4+ T cells sorted from blood. What this sample's cell subset or site label stands for: CD45RA+ positively selected. The sequence came from a man between 18 and 35 years old in good health. The chain uses TRBV2 and TRBJ1-1; the D segment cannot be called with confidence. The bases read TGTGCCAGCAGAGTCATAGGGCCCCAAGCTTTCTTT. Its protein reads: CASRVIGPQAFF.